This passage covers 6 T cell receptor beta chains from one sample sequenced in a study of cytomegalovirus exposure and HLA in healthy donors (dated by TCRdb to 2015 to 2018). The receptor library was made with the immunoSEQ multiplex PCR assay. For the multiplex PCR, a mixture combining 60 forward primers for TCR Vbeta segments and 13 reverse primers for TCR Jbeta segments was used. TCRdb re-hosts the immuneACCESS table, in-frame sequences only. Its copies lack some clones; in the studies checked, an unresolved V gene accounts for under half of them, and the cause for the rest is not known. The sample table includes about 67,000 clones. Approximately 4.5% of the sample is in the top ten clones. The sample comprised PBMCs. The source is a woman aged 35 to 49 in good health and CMV-seropositive.

This chain uses TRBV2 with TRBJ2-3; 7 positions match TRBD1. Germline CDR1 reads SNHLY; CDR2 reads FYNNEI. Trimming at V came to 2 bases and at J to 4 bases, leaving 6 bases not matched to a gene. This CDR3 contains 15 residues. The CDR3 spells CASSEQGQGADTQYF. CDR3 DNA: TGTGCCAGCAGTGAACAGGGCCAGGGGGCAGATACGCAGTATTTT. Full variable domain (rest looked up from reference TRBV2 and TRBJ2-3): EPEVTQTPSHQVTQMGQEVILRCVPISNHLYFYWYRQILGQKVEFLVSFYNNEISEKSEIFDDQFSVERPDGSNFTLKIRSTKLEDSAMYFCASSEQGQGADTQYFGPGTRLTVL.

This chain connects TRBV4-3 to TRBJ2-7; possible D gene TRBD2, 5 bases. This CDR3 has 14 residues. CDR1 is LGHNA and CDR2 is YSLEER in the germline V gene. Trimming shortened V by 0 bases and J by 7 bases, and 13 bases separated the two germline ends. CDR3 sequence (DNA): TGCGCCAGCAGCCAAGATATTAACAGAGGGGAGCAGTACTTC. Amino acid sequence: CASSQDINRGEQYF.

This chain uses TRBV5-1 with TRBJ2-1; 9 bases agree with TRBD2. The CDR3 loop spans 17 amino acids. Germline CDR1 is SGHRS and CDR2 is YFSETQ. With V trimmed by 0 bases and J by 2 bases, 6 bases remained unmatched. The CDR3 DNA follows: TGCGCCAGCAGCTTGGATCCAGCGGGAGGTACCTACAATGAGCAGTTCTTC. Translation gives CASSLDPAGGTYNEQFF.

The chain links TRBV19 to TRBJ2-7, with 7 bases that match TRBD1. CDR1 and CDR2 (germline): LNHDA, SQIVND (reference sequence). After removal of 5 bases from V and 3 bases from J, the junction contained 4 bases not matched to a gene. The CDR3 covers 13 residues. DNA of the CDR3: TGTGCCAGTAGTTGGGCAGGGGGCTACGAGCAGTACTTC. It encodes CASSWAGGYEQYF.

The rearrangement links TRBV9 to TRBJ2-2; a possible D gene is TRBD2 (6 bases). CDR1 is SGDLS, CDR2 YYNGEE, per germline. CDR3 size: 15 residues. V dropped 0 bases and J dropped 3 bases, with 9 bases sitting between them. As DNA, the CDR3 is TGTGCCAGCAGCGTAGCCGGGAGTCACACCGGGGAGCTGTTTTTT. It yields the protein CASSVAGSHTGELFF.

V gene TRBV5-1 combines with J gene TRBJ2-5, with no clear D. The CDR3 has 13 amino acids. Trimming took off 1 base at V and 5 bases at J, with 9 bases between the two ends. Germline V gene sequence: CDR1 SGHRS, CDR2 YFSETQ. The CDR3 nucleotides read TGCGCCAGCAGCTTGTCGAATGGCGAGACCCAGTACTTC. It specifies CASSLSNGETQYF.